This T cell receptor (beta chain) emerged from a study of CD8+ T cells in alopecia areata. The overall study: Treated patients were given oral tofacitinib, which was dosed at 5 to 10 mg twice daily.

Sequencing templates came from extracted RNA that was reverse transcribed into cDNA. The data were produced by immunoSEQ multiplex PCR, yet TCRdb's version contains in-frame clones alone and is incomplete. The data hold around 190,000 clones, with around 65% observed a single time. This clone has more than one count but fewer than ten. Trimming cost V 4 bases and J 0 bases, with 19 bases left between them. The CDR3 has 17 residues. This sample's treatment: oral pan-JAK inhibitor, 5-10 mg twice daily. Those with alopecia areata gave lesional scalp punch biopsies and peripheral blood. This TCR was sampled from a human donor with alopecia areata. The chain recombines TRBV23-1 with TRBJ2-7; D may be TRBD1 (6 bases). TRBV23-1 is labeled an ORF, and its function is uncertain. The sequencing used CD4+ T cells sorted from blood, collected at week 4, from a patient treated with tofacitinib. The CDR3 DNA reads as TGCGCCAGCAGTCCAAAACCTCCAGACAGGTCCTCCTACGAGCAGTACTTC. Its protein product is CASSPKPPDRSSYEQYF.